What follows are 9 T cell receptor beta chains derived from one specimen sequenced in a study of Ad26.COV2.S vaccination and SARS-CoV-2 variants. Assay: immunoSEQ multiplex PCR; the TCRdb copy retains only in-frame clones and omits some. The sample lists hundreds of thousands of clones, more than 75% occurring once. As to treatment: roughly 20 received Ad26.COV2.S at low or high dose, single or two shots; roughly five received placebo; per-sample allocation not given. All samples were drawn on day 63, counting from the first vaccine or placebo injection. The source was peripheral blood, collected in a trial of Ad26.COV2.S vaccine versus placebo. These receptor sequences come from a person between 18 and 65 years old who received the Ad26.COV2.S COVID-19 vaccine or a placebo.

The rearrangement joins TRBV30 to TRBJ1-1, with a possible D match to TRBD1 (6 bases). The germline CDR1 and CDR2 sequences are GTSNPN and SVGIG (reference sequence). The V end lost 5 bases, the J end lost 0 bases, and 13 bases lay between the germline ends. This CDR3 is built from 14 residues. For the CDR3, the DNA is TGTGCCTGGGCACCGGGACACCTGAACACTGAAGCTTTCTTT. This sequence encodes CAWAPGHLNTEAFF.

The chain has TRBV19 and TRBJ2-3; no clear D. Germline CDR1 LNHDA, CDR2 SQIVND (reference sequence). This CDR3 region has 14 residues. V was cut by 6 bases and J by 0 bases, with 10 bases left in between. The CDR3 region is CASSPVISTDTQYF. The CDR3 nucleotides read TGTGCCAGTAGCCCAGTAATAAGCACAGATACGCAGTATTTT.

This clone was observed a few times. The J gene is TRBJ1-6, the V gene TRBV4-2; D unclear. The V end lost 0 bases, the J end lost 0 bases, and 12 bases lay between the germline ends. Germline V gives CDR1 LGHNA, CDR2 YNFKEQ. The CDR3 is 18 amino acids. In DNA, the CDR3 is TGTGCCAGCAGCCAAGATAAAATAGGCGTCTCCTATAATTCACCCCTCCACTTT. Residues: CASSQDKIGVSYNSPLHF.

The rearrangement links TRBV7-3 to TRBJ2-3; TRBD2 might be the D (7 bases). Germline V gene data show CDR1 as SGHTA and CDR2 as FQGTGA. Trimming took 5 bases from V and 0 from J, leaving 18 bases between them. The CDR3 runs to 17 residues. The CDR3 coding sequence is TGTGCCAGCAGCACCCCCCGGGGGGCAGAGAGCACAGATACGCAGTATTTT. Its translation: CASSTPRGAESTDTQYF.

The rearrangement links TRBV29-1 to TRBJ2-1; TRBD2 matches 7 bases. V shed 4 bases, J shed 2 bases, and the junction held 5 bases outside the gene matches. Germline CDR1 SQVTM, CDR2 ANQGSEA. This CDR3 region has 14 residues. CDR3 sequence (DNA): TGCAGCGTTGGGGAGCGGGGTACCTACAATGAGCAGTTCTTC. Translated: CSVGERGTYNEQFF.

This rearrangement joins TRBV3-1 (or the pseudogene TRBV3-2) to TRBJ1-5; D remains unclear. The germline CDR1 and CDR2 sequences are LGHDT and YNNKEL (reference sequence). V dropped 4 bases and J dropped 3 bases, with 16 bases sitting between them. The CDR3 length is 16 residues. The CDR3 sequence: CASSPPGRVLNQPQHF. The CDR3 coding sequence is TGTGCCAGCAGCCCCCCCGGAAGGGTGCTCAATCAGCCCCAGCATTTT.

Remarks on this clone: One end of the junction fails to match germline, which may point to a read error. V usage is TRBV7-7 and J usage is TRBJ1-2; the match to TRBD1 covers 9 bases. Germline-derived CDR1 and CDR2 are SSHAT and FNYEAQ (reference sequence). The CDR3 is 16 residues long. CDR3 sequence reads: CASSPPTGGQTYGYTF. CDR3 sequence (DNA): TGTGCTAGCAGCCCACCTACAGGGGGCCAGACCTATGGCTACACCTTC.

The chain joins TRBV29-1 to TRBJ2-3, with TRBD2 matching 8 bases. This CDR3 is built from 14 residues. Germline values: CDR1 SQVTM, CDR2 ANQGSEA. Unmatched junction bases numbered 5, after V lost 6 bases and J lost 0 bases. The CDR3 region is CSVSTSGSTDTQYF. In DNA, the CDR3 is TGCAGCGTCTCTACTAGCGGCAGCACAGATACGCAGTATTTT.

The chain joins TRBV6-1 to TRBJ2-1; TRBD1 aligns across 7 bases. The V segment lost 2 bases and the J segment 8 bases; nucleotides outside the gene matches: 9. Germline V CDR1 and CDR2: MNHNS, SASEGT. The CDR3 sequence is 15 residues long. CDR3 sequence: CASSETGTALYEQFF. In nucleotides, the CDR3 is TGTGCCAGCAGTGAAACCGGGACAGCCCTCTATGAGCAGTTCTTC.